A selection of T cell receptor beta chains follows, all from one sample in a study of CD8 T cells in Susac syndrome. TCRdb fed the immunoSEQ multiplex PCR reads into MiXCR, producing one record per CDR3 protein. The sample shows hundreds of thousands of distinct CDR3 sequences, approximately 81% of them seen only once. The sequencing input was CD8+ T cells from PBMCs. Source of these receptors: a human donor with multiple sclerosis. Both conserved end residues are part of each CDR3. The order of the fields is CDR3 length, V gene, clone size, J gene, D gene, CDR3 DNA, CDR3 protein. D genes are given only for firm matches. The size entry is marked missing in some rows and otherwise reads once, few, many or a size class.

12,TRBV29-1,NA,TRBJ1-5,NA,TGCAGCGCCGGCGTTGGTACGCAGCCCCAGCATTTT,CSAGVGTQPQHF
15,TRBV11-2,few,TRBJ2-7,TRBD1,TGTGCCAGCAGCCGGACCAGGGGGCAGGGAGTTGAGCAGTACTTC,CASSRTRGQGVEQYF
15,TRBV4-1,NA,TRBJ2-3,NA,TGCGCCAGCAGCCAAGAGAAGGCTTATACAGATACGCAGTATTTT,CASSQEKAYTDTQYF
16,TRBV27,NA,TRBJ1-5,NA,TGTGCCAGCAGTTTTCGAACAGGGCTACGCAATCAGCCCCAGCATTTT,CASSFRTGLRNQPQHF
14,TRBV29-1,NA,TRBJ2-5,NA,TGCAGCGCACTCCTCCAGGTGAATCAAGAGACCCAGTACTTC,CSALLQVNQETQYF
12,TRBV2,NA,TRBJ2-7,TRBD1,TGTGCCAGCCCGGGACAGGGAGGCGAGCAGTACTTC,CASPGQGGEQYF
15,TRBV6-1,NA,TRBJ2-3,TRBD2,TGTGCCAGCAGTGCGAGCGGGAGGGCCCTAGATACGCAGTATTTT,CASSASGRALDTQYF
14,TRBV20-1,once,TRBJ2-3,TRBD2,TGCAGTGCTACGGGACTAGTGAAGGCAGATACGCAGTATTTT,CSATGLVKADTQYF
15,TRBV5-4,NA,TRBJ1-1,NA,TGTGCCAGCAGCTATGGATGGCAGGAGAACACTGAAGCTTTCTTT,CASSYGWQENTEAFF
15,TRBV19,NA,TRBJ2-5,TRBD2,TGTGCCAGTAGTCGCGATAGCGGGCCCAAGGAGACCCAGTACTTC,CASSRDSGPKETQYF
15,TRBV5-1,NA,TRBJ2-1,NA,TGCGCCAGCAGCCCTAGGTGGGGAGATTACAATGAGCAGTTCTTC,CASSPRWGDYNEQFF
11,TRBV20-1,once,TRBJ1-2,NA,TGCAGCCAGGTTCGATACTATGGCTACACCTTC,CSQVRYYGYTF
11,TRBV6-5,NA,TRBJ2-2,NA,TGTGCCAGCCAGGGCCTCGGGGAGCTGTTTTTT,CASQGLGELFF
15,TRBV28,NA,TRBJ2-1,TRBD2,TGTGCCAGCAGTTTTGGGGGGGAGGCCAACAATGAGCAGTTCTTC,CASSFGGEANNEQFF
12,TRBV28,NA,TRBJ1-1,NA,TGTGCCAGCAGTTTGAGCGGGACAAGCGCTTTCTTT,CASSLSGTSAFF
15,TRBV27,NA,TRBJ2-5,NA,TGTGCCAGCAGTTATCTTGGAGGGATCCAAGAGACCCAGTACTTC,CASSYLGGIQETQYF
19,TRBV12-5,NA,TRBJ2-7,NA,TGTGCTAGTGGTTTGCCAGGACAAGGCCCTCCACAGTTCTCCTACGAGCAGTACTTC,CASGLPGQGPPQFSYEQYF
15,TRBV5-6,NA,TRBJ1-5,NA,TGTGCCAGCAGCGGGGGAAGGTATAGCAATCAGCCCCAGCATTTT,CASSGGRYSNQPQHF
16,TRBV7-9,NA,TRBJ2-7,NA,TGTGCCAGCAGCGGACTGGAGCGGACCAATTCCTACGAGCAGTACTTC,CASSGLERTNSYEQYF
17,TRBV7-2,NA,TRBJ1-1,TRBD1,TGTGCCAGCAGCTTAGCTCGGACAGGGTGGAGTGATCCTGAAGCTTTCTTT,CASSLARTGWSDPEAFF
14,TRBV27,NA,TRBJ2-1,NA,TGTGCCAGCATCCGTTTGAGCTCCTACAATGAGCAGTTCTTC,CASIRLSSYNEQFF
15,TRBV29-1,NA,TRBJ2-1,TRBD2,TGCAGCGTTGAACTGAGAGGGACTAGCTTAGATGAGCAGTTCTTC,CSVELRGTSLDEQFF
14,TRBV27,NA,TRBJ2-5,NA,TGTGCCAGCAGTCTCAACTCGGACGAAGAGACCCAGTACTTC,CASSLNSDEETQYF
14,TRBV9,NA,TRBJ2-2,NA,TGTGCCAGCAGCGTAGGCACAGACACCGGGGAGCTGTTTTTT,CASSVGTDTGELFF
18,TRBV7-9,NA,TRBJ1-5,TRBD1,TGTGCCAGCAGCTATGAGGTCGGGACAGCGGGTAGCAATCAGCCCCAGCATTTT,CASSYEVGTAGSNQPQHF
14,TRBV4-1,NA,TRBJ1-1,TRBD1,TGCGCCAGCAGCCAAGGCAGGGGGGGGACTGAAGCTTTCTTT,CASSQGRGGTEAFF
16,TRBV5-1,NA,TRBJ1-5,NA,TGCGCCAGCAGCTGGCCTGAACAGGGTAGCAATCAGCCCCAGCATTTT,CASSWPEQGSNQPQHF
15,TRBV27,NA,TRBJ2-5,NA,TGTGCCAGCAACCCTCTCGGGGAGGGGGTCGAGACCCAGTACTTC,CASNPLGEGVETQYF
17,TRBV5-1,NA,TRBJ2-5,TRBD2,TGCGCCAGCAGCTCGGCGGGAGCTGGTCGGTGGGGAGAGACCCAGTACTTC,CASSSAGAGRWGETQYF
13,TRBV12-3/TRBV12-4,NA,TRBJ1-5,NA,TGTGCCAGCAGTTTATCAGGGGCCCAGCCCCAGCATTTT,CASSLSGAQPQHF
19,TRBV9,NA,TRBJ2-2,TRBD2,TGTGCCAGCAGCCTCCGGACTAGCGGGGCCGTACTGGCGGTCGGGGAGCTGTTTTTT,CASSLRTSGAVLAVGELFF
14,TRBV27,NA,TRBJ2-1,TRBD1,TGTGCCAGCCGCGGGACAGGGGGGTCGAATGAGCAGTTCTTC,CASRGTGGSNEQFF
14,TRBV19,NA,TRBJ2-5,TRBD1,TGTGCCAGTAGCCATGACAGGGATGTTGTGACCCAGTACTTC,CASSHDRDVVTQYF
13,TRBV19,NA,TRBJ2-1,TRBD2,TGTGCCACCAGACTAGCAGAGAACAATGAGCAGTTCTTC,CATRLAENNEQFF
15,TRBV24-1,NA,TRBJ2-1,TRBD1,TGTGCCACCAGTGACCAAAAGACAGGGTACAATGAGCAGTTCTTC,CATSDQKTGYNEQFF
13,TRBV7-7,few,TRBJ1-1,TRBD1,TGTGCTAGCAGCCCTGGACAGGGGACTGAAGCTTTCTTT,CASSPGQGTEAFF
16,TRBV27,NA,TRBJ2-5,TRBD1,TGTGCCAGCAGTTTATCGAACAGGGGGGCGGCAGAGACCCAGTACTTC,CASSLSNRGAAETQYF
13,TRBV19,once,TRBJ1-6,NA,TGTGCCAGTAGTGTCGTCGGCAGTTCACCCCTCCACTTT,CASSVVGSSPLHF
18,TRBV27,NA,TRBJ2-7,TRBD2,TGTGCCAGCAGACCGCCGGGACTAGCGGGTTTTCTCTCCTACGAGCAGTACTTC,CASRPPGLAGFLSYEQYF
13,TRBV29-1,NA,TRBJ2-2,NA,TGCAGCGTGAACTTACAGAACACCGGGGAGCTGTTTTTT,CSVNLQNTGELFF
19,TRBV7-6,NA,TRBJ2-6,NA,TGTGCCAGCAGCCCTAAGCGGGACAGGACTAGCTCTGGGGCCAACGTCCTGACTTTC,CASSPKRDRTSSGANVLTF
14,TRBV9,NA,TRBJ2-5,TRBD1,TGTGCCAGCAGCGTTGGGACAGCTCAAGAGACCCAGTACTTC,CASSVGTAQETQYF
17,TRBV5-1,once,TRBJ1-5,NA,TGCGCCAGCAGCTTGGAGCCGACGGCCGAAAGCAATCAGCCCCAGCATTTT,CASSLEPTAESNQPQHF
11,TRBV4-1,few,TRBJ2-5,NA,TGCGCCAGCAGCCTTCAAGAGACCCAGTACTTC,CASSLQETQYF
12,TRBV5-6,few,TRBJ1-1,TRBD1,TGTGCCAGCAGCGGACAGGGCACTGAAGCTTTCTTT,CASSGQGTEAFF
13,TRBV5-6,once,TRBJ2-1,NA,TGTGCCAGCAGCTTGGGGGTCCTGAATGAGCAGTTCTTC,CASSLGVLNEQFF
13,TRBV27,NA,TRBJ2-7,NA,TGTGCCAGCAGGGAAACAGGTTCCTACGGGCAGTACTTC,CASRETGSYGQYF
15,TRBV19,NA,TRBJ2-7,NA,TGTGCCAGTAGTATAGTAGGGGGAGGATCCTACGAGCAGTACTTC,CASSIVGGGSYEQYF
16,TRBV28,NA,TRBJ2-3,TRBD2,TGTGCCAGCAGTCCCAGCGGGAGAATAGGCCTAGATACGCAGTATTTT,CASSPSGRIGLDTQYF
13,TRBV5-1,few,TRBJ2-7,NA,TGCGCCAGCAGCTGGGACGGTACCTACGAGCAGTACTTC,CASSWDGTYEQYF
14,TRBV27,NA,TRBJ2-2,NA,TGTGCCAGCAGTTTTCTAGGGGCAACCGGGGAGCTGTTTTTT,CASSFLGATGELFF
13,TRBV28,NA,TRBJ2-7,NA,TGTGCCAGCAGTTCCGGGCGCTCCTACGAGCAGTACTTC,CASSSGRSYEQYF
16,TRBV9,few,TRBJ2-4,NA,TGTGCCAGCAGCCCCTCGGGACATCCGACCAAAAACATTCAGTACTTC,CASSPSGHPTKNIQYF